Given below is one TCR beta chain in context. This sample is drawn from a study of blood T cell repertoires in COVID-19. Across the study: The study drew acute and convalescent COVID-19 samples from the United States, Italy and Spain.

In the original workflow: Amplification of reference gene primers was used by the study to estimate nucleated cell counts. The protocol was immunoSEQ multiplex PCR, while the TCRdb copy is restricted to in-frame clones and leaves out a portion. V and J calls plus clone size are reproduced from that table; the DNA served to infer D and trimming. The repertoire includes 360,000 or so clones, nearly 90% of them detected once, and 6.5% sits in the top ten. J lost 2 bases, V lost 4 bases, and 9 bases had no gene match. Germline V CDR1 and CDR2: SGDLS, YYNGEE. The CDR3 is 18 residues long. The sequence was obtained from a man younger than 35 with active or convalescent COVID-19. The chain links TRBV9 to TRBJ2-1, with 13 bases aligning to TRBD2. The sample was peripheral blood. CDR3 in DNA: TGTGCCAGCAGCCTACGGACTAGCGGGAGATCGGCCTACAATGAGCAGTTCTTC. It specifies CASSLRTSGRSAYNEQFF. The full variable domain, completed using reference TRBV9 and TRBJ2-1, is DSGVTQTPKHLITATGQRVTLRCSPRSGDLSVYWYQQSLDQGLQFLIQYYNGEERAKGNILERFSAQQFPDLHSELNLSSLELGDSALYFCASSLRTSGRSAYNEQFFGPGTRLTVL.